The 26 T cell receptor beta chains presented below share a single source sample, sequenced in a study of T cell changes during pregnancy in multiple sclerosis. Clones were sequenced by immunoSEQ multiplex PCR, and TCRdb holds only the in-frame ones, with some missing. The sample lists some 100,000 clones; over 85% were seen once. This specimen consisted of peripheral blood, obtained in the second trimester of pregnancy. The receptors originated from a female donor with multiple sclerosis, enrolled in a pregnancy study.

The V gene is TRBV27, the J gene TRBJ2-2; TRBD2 might be the D (6 bases). The CDR3 covers 15 residues. Trimming took off 1 base at V and 5 bases at J, with 11 bases between the two ends. CDR1 MNHEY and CDR2 SMNVEV come from the germline V gene (reference sequence). CDR3 DNA sequence: TGTGCCAGCAGTTTATTAAGCGGGCCGACCGGGGAGCTGTTTTTT. It codes for CASSLLSGPTGELFF.

V and J are TRBV4-2 and TRBJ2-2; 10 bases agree with TRBD2. CDR3 length: 18 residues. Looked up from germline, CDR1 is LGHNA and CDR2 is YNFKEQ. J gave up 4 bases and V 0 bases, and 8 bases lay outside the gene matches. The CDR3 DNA reads as TGTGCCAGCAGCCAAGATCCGGCTAGCGGGAGTAGCACCGGGGAGCTGTTTTTT. Translation: CASSQDPASGSSTGELFF.

The rearrangement links TRBV9 to TRBJ1-2, with 8 nucleotides matching TRBD1. Germline CDR1 reads SGDLS; CDR2 reads YYNGEE. The CDR3 contains 14 residues. The V gene end was trimmed by 1 base and the J gene end by 7 bases; junction bases not matched to a gene: 6. The CDR3 loop is CASSVSGGAGGYTF. In DNA form, the CDR3 reads TGTGCCAGCAGCGTATCAGGGGGCGCAGGTGGCTACACCTTC.

The chain is built from TRBV5-4 and TRBJ2-5, with 7 nucleotides matching TRBD2. The ends lost 4 bases at V and 3 bases at J; junction bases unmatched: 12. CDR3 length: 16 amino acids. The germline CDR1 and CDR2 sequences are SGHNT and YYREEE (reference sequence). CDR3 coding DNA: TGTGCCAGCAGCCGGATTCGTGGGGGGGGAAAAGAGACCCAGTACTTC. Translation: CASSRIRGGGKETQYF.

The J gene is TRBJ1-1, the V gene TRBV28; weak D call: TRBD1 (6 bases). Trimming shortened V by 6 bases and J by 0 bases, and 17 bases separated the two germline ends. This CDR3 region has 16 residues. Germline lookup yields CDR1 MDHEN and CDR2 SYDVKM. The DNA for the CDR3 is TGTGCCAGCAGCAACCATCTCGGGACAATGAACACTGAAGCTTTCTTT. It codes for CASSNHLGTMNTEAFF.

This chain joins TRBV18 and TRBJ2-5; D may be TRBD2 (5 bases). Germline V gene lookup returns CDR1 KGHSH and CDR2 LQKENI. Trimming shortened V by 6 bases and J by 2 bases, and 13 bases separated the two germline ends. The CDR3 consists of 14 residues. The CDR3 DNA follows: TGTGCCAGCTCTCCAGATGAGCGGCAAGAGACCCAGTACTTC. Translating gives CASSPDERQETQYF.

The chain has TRBV2 and TRBJ2-7; 9 positions agree with TRBD2. The CDR3 has 12 residues. From germline, CDR1 is SNHLY and CDR2 FYNNEI. The V gene end was trimmed by 10 bases and the J gene end by 5 bases; junction bases not matched to a gene: 6. CDR3 sequence (DNA): TGTGCCACAAAGGGCGGGAGGGACGAGCAGTACTTC. Translation: CATKGGRDEQYF.

The V call is TRBV5-1, the J call TRBJ1-4; TRBD1 aligns across 10 bases. The CDR3 runs to 18 residues. The V gene's germline CDR1 is SGHRS and CDR2 YFSETQ. V lost 4 bases to trimming and J lost 2 bases; unmatched junction nucleotides: 11. The CDR3, as DNA: TGCGCCAGCAGCCACGGACAGGGGGGATTGGCGACTAATGAAAAACTGTTTTTT. Translating gives CASSHGQGGLATNEKLFF.

The chain combines TRBV28 with TRBJ1-4, with TRBD1 as a possible D gene (6 bases). CDR3 length equals 16 residues. V gave up 5 bases and J gave up 1 base, with 14 bases separating them. CDR1 is MDHEN, CDR2 SYDVKM, per germline. CDR3 coding DNA: TGTGCCAGCAGTGTCAGGGGATTGGGAACTAATGAAAAACTGTTTTTT. Translation gives CASSVRGLGTNEKLFF. Full variable domain (rest looked up from reference TRBV28 and TRBJ1-4): DVKVTQSSRYLVKRTGEKVFLECVQDMDHENMFWYRQDPGLGLRLIYFSYDVKMKEKGDIPEGYSVSREKKERFSLILESASTNQTSMYLCASSVRGLGTNEKLFFGSGTQLSVL.

The chain links TRBV4-2 to TRBJ2-1; tentatively, D is TRBD2 (5 bases). Germline loops: CDR1 LGHNA, CDR2 YNFKEQ. Trimming shortened V by 5 bases and J by 4 bases, and 9 bases separated the two germline ends. This CDR3 contains 13 residues. CDR3 in amino acids: CASSAGLYNEQFF. In DNA, the CDR3 is TGTGCCAGCAGCGCCGGACTGTACAATGAGCAGTTCTTC.

The gene calls are TRBV5-1 and TRBJ1-5; 8 bases align to TRBD1. The germline CDR1 and CDR2 sequences are SGHRS and YFSETQ. The CDR3 has 15 amino acids. V lost 0 bases, J lost 6 bases, and 5 bases stayed unmatched. CDR3 amino acids: CASSLEAGGSQPQHF. CDR3 sequence (DNA): TGCGCCAGCAGCTTGGAGGCAGGGGGCAGTCAGCCCCAGCATTTT.

The gene calls are TRBV6-1 and TRBJ2-5; 8 bases are shared with TRBD1. Germline CDR1 is MNHNS and CDR2 is SASEGT. The CDR3 consists of 15 residues. Trimming took 0 bases from V and 5 from J; bases not matched to a gene: 5. The CDR3 is CASSEAPGGLETQYF. In nucleotides, the CDR3 is TGTGCCAGCAGTGAAGCTCCAGGGGGCTTGGAGACCCAGTACTTC.

The chain employs TRBV9 and TRBJ2-2, with D possibly TRBD2 on 5 matching bases. CDR3 length equals 15 residues. CDR1 and CDR2 from the germline V gene are SGDLS and YYNGEE. Deletions cut 3 bases from V and 4 bases from J, with 13 bases between. CDR3 in amino acids: CASSGGFGVTGELFF. The CDR3 region has the DNA TGTGCCAGCAGCGGCGGGTTCGGGGTCACCGGGGAGCTGTTTTTT.

The gene calls are TRBV11-2 and TRBJ2-5; TRBD2 aligns across 9 bases. The CDR3 consists of 18 residues. The germline V gene has CDR1 SGHAT and CDR2 FQNNGV. The trim removed 5 bases at V and 1 base at J, leaving 14 bases unmatched. This chain's CDR3 is CASSRTGLAVLTQETQYF. In DNA form, the CDR3 reads TGTGCCAGCAGCAGGACGGGACTAGCCGTTCTTACCCAAGAGACCCAGTACTTC.

The chain recombines TRBV6-5 with TRBJ2-1; TRBD1 is a possible D gene (7 bases). V gave up 7 bases and J gave up 6 bases, with 13 bases separating them. The CDR3 has 13 amino acids. Germline-derived CDR1 and CDR2 are MNHEY and SVGAGI. In nucleotides, the CDR3 is TGTGCCAGCAAGGGCAGGGGGGCCAATGAGCAGTTCTTC. This encodes CASKGRGANEQFF.

The chain carries TRBV21-1 and TRBJ1-4; TRBD1 was called by the table and not checked on the DNA. TRBV21-1 is described as a pseudogene. This CDR3 is built from 15 residues. Here the CDR3 reads CASSASTLSNEKLFF. CDR3 coding DNA: TGTGCCAGCAGCGCTTCGACACTTAGTAATGAAAAACTGTTTTTT.

The V gene is TRBV4-1, the J gene TRBJ2-7, with D perhaps TRBD1 (5 bases). CDR3 length: 16 amino acids. V was cut by 4 bases and J by 2 bases, with 18 bases left in between. Germline CDR1 and CDR2: MGHRA and YSYEKL. The CDR3 spells CASSPNLDQGTYEQYF. The CDR3 DNA sequence: TGCGCCAGCAGCCCCAACCTTGATCAGGGTACCTACGAGCAGTACTTC.

The CDR3 coding sequence is TGTGCCAGCAGCGGGGACACCGCCTACGAGCAGTACTTC. Translating it yields CASSGDTAYEQYF. V is TRBV5-4 and J is TRBJ2-7; D may be TRBD1 (6 bases). CDR3 length: 13 residues. V lost 4 bases, J lost 2 bases, and 10 bases lay in between. Germline V CDR1 and CDR2: SGHNT, YYREEE (reference sequence).

The rearrangement joins TRBV6-5 to TRBJ1-1, with D perhaps matching TRBD1 (5 bases). CDR1 MNHEY and CDR2 SVGAGI come from the germline V gene. The CDR3 consists of 14 residues. V was cut by 8 bases and J by 0 bases, with 13 bases left in between. In nucleotides, the CDR3 is TGTGCCAGCGGGGCAGGACGCTTGAACACTGAAGCTTTCTTT. Its translation is CASGAGRLNTEAFF.

The chain carries TRBV19 and TRBJ1-2; 9 bases fit TRBD1. The trim removed 5 bases at V and 5 bases at J, leaving 6 bases unmatched. The CDR3 covers 14 residues. Germline CDR1 is LNHDA and CDR2 is SQIVND (reference sequence). CDR3 in DNA: TGTGCCAGTAGTGCACAGGGGGCAAGATATGGCTACACCTTC. Translating it yields CASSAQGARYGYTF.

This sequence joins TRBV21-1 and TRBJ1-1; the table gives TRBD1 as D, unverified against the DNA. TRBV21-1 is a pseudogene segment. This CDR3 is built from 14 residues. The CDR3 sequence is CASSHPDRNTEAFF. The CDR3 DNA reads TGTGCCAGCAGCCACCCGGACAGGAACACTGAAGCTTTCTTT.

CDR3: CASRESGGPYRADTQYF. CDR3 nucleotide sequence: TGTGCCAGCAGGGAAAGCGGGGGTCCCTACAGGGCAGATACGCAGTATTTT. The rearrangement links TRBV6-1 to TRBJ2-3; 8 bases agree with TRBD2. The CDR3 has 17 amino acids. The junction had 15 bases not matched to a gene; V was cut back by 6 bases and J by 4 bases. Germline lookup yields CDR1 MNHNS and CDR2 SASEGT.

This chain joins TRBV2 and TRBJ1-1, with TRBD1 matching 7 bases. The trim removed 5 bases at V and 3 bases at J, leaving 3 bases unmatched. Per the germline V gene, CDR1 is SNHLY and CDR2 is FYNNEI. This CDR3 is built from 13 residues. This CDR3 reads CASSLDRDTEAFF. CDR3 nucleotides: TGTGCCAGCAGTCTAGACAGGGACACTGAAGCTTTCTTT.

V gene TRBV28 combines with J gene TRBJ2-1; 11 nucleotides agree with TRBD2. The junction had 2 bases not matched to a gene; V was cut back by 5 bases and J by 5 bases. CDR3 size: 14 residues. CDR1 is MDHEN and CDR2 is SYDVKM in the germline V gene. DNA for the CDR3: TGTGCCAGCAGTAAGACTAGCGGGGACAATGAGCAGTTCTTC. It encodes CASSKTSGDNEQFF.

In DNA form, the CDR3 reads TGTGCCAGCAGCTTAACGGGCACTAGCGATGAGCAGTTCTTC. Translated: CASSLTGTSDEQFF. The chain uses TRBV7-3 and TRBJ2-1, with 7 bases lining up with TRBD2. CDR1 is SGHTA and CDR2 is FQGTGA in the germline V gene. This CDR3 contains 14 residues. With 0 bases clipped from V and 8 bases from J, the junction kept 4 bases outside the gene matches.

V is TRBV28 and J is TRBJ1-1; 9 positions agree with TRBD1. Per the germline V gene, CDR1 is MDHEN and CDR2 is SYDVKM. The trim removed 6 bases at V and 1 base at J, leaving 9 bases unmatched. This CDR3 region has 16 residues. The CDR3 DNA follows: TGTGCCAGCAGCCTAACCTTACAGGGGGCGAACACTGAAGCTTTCTTT. Translation gives CASSLTLQGANTEAFF.